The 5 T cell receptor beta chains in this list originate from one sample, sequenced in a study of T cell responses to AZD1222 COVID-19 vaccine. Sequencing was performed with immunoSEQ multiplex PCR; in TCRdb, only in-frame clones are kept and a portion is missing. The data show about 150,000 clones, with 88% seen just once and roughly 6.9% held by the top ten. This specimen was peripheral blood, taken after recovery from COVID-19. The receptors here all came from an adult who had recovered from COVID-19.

The CDR3 DNA reads as TGTGCCAGCAGCCCCGGTTACTCTGGAAACACCATATATTTT. Amino acids: CASSPGYSGNTIYF. J is TRBJ1-3 and V is TRBV11-2; the D is unclear. The CDR3 spans 14 residues. Germline V gene data show CDR1 as SGHAT and CDR2 as FQNNGV. Trimming removed 5 bases at V and 0 bases at J, with 8 bases between.

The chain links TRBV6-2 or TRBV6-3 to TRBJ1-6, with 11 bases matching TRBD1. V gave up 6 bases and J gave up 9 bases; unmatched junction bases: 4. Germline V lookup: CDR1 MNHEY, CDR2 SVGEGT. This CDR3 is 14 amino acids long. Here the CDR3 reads CASSFGQGASPLHF. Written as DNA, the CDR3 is TGTGCCAGCAGCTTCGGACAGGGGGCTTCACCCCTCCACTTT.

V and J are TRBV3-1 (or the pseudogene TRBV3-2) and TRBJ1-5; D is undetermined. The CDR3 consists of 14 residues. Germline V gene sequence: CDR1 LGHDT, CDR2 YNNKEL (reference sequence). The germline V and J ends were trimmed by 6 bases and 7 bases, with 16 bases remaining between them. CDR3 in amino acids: CASSSGPAGQPQHF. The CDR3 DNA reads TGTGCCAGCAGTTCGGGTCCTGCCGGGCAGCCCCAGCATTTT.

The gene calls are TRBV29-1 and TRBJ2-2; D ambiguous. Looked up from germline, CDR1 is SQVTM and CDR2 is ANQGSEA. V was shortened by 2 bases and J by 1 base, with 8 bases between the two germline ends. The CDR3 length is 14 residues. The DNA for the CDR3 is TGCAGCGTTGAAAGACACCTGAACACCGGGGAGCTGTTTTTT. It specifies CSVERHLNTGELFF.

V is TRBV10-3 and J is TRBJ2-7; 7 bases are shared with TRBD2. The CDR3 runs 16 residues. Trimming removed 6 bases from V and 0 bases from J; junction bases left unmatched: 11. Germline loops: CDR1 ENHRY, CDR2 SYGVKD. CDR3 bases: TGTGCCATCAGCACTCAATCAGCGGGGAGCTCCTACGAGCAGTACTTC. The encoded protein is CAISTQSAGSSYEQYF.